These 13 T cell receptor beta chains share one sample of origin, sequenced in a study of T cells after yellow fever vaccination. Using its own MiXCR run on the 5' RACE reads, TCRdb lists one record per CDR3 protein. The sample lists around 300,000 distinct CDR3 sequences, 3.5% to 4.5% occurring once. The sequencing used PBMCs, collected 15 days after the yellow fever booster vaccination. These receptors came from a man aged 18 to 35 who received the YFV17D yellow fever vaccine.

The sample holds many counts of this clonotype. The CDR3 reads CASSLDHPEQPQHF. The CDR3 region has the DNA TGTGCCAGCAGCTTAGATCACCCCGAGCAGCCCCAGCATTTT. The chain carries TRBV11-2 and TRBJ1-5, with D hard to call. The CDR3 contains 14 residues. CDR1 and CDR2 from the germline V gene are SGHAT and FQNNGV. Trimming stripped 0 bases from V and 7 bases from J, with 10 bases between. Complete variable domain (other parts from reference TRBV11-2 and TRBJ1-5): EAGVAQSPRYKIIEKRQSVAFWCNPISGHATLYWYQQILGQGPKLLIQFQNNGVVDDSQLPKDRFSAERLKGVDSTLKIQPAKLEDSAVYLCASSLDHPEQPQHFGDGTRLSIL.

In its sample, this clonotype was seen many times. The chain employs TRBV12-3 or TRBV12-4 and TRBJ1-2; D is unclear. The length of the CDR3 is 14 residues. V was shortened by 3 bases and J by 3 bases, with 11 bases between the two germline ends. The CDR3 DNA is TGTGCCAGCAGTTTTAATCCAGAGTACTATGGCTACACCTTC. It yields the protein CASSFNPEYYGYTF.

The J gene is TRBJ1-2, the V gene TRBV24-1, with TRBD1 identical over 7 bases. This CDR3 is 15 amino acids long. V was pared by 3 bases and J by 6 bases, with 9 bases of the junction left unmatched. Germline lookup yields CDR1 KGHDR and CDR2 SFDVKD. CDR3 region: CATSDRGRTIDGYTF. DNA for the CDR3: TGTGCCACCAGTGATAGGGGGCGGACTATTGATGGCTACACCTTC.

A few counts support this clonotype. The gene calls are TRBV5-4 and TRBJ2-5; D assignment may be TRBD1 or TRBD2 (5 bases each). The ends were cut back, 4 bases at V and 3 bases at J, with 10 bases in the middle. The CDR3 totals 13 residues. Germline assignment: CDR1 SGHNT and CDR2 YYREEE (reference sequence). CDR3 sequence reads: CASSPVGEETQYF. The DNA for the CDR3 is TGTGCCAGCAGCCCCGTGGGGGAAGAGACCCAGTACTTC.

Many counts were recorded for this clonotype. The chain carries TRBV7-2 and TRBJ1-5; 7 nucleotides line up with TRBD1. The V gene end was trimmed by 6 bases and the J gene end by 5 bases; junction bases not matched to a gene: 7. Germline-derived CDR1 and CDR2 are SGHTA and FQGNSA. The CDR3 is made up of 14 amino acids. The CDR3 is CASSFRDSHQPQHF. The CDR3 DNA is TGTGCCAGCAGTTTCCGGGACAGCCATCAGCCCCAGCATTTT.

The sample holds many counts of this clonotype. In DNA form, the CDR3 reads TGCGCCAGCAGCCAATCCTACGAGCAGTACGTC. Translated: CASSQSYEQYV. The chain couples TRBV4-1 to TRBJ2-7, with unresolved D. V was shortened by 2 bases and J by 1 base, with 0 bases between the two germline ends. There are 11 residues in the CDR3. Germline CDR1 MGHRA, CDR2 YSYEKL.

This clonotype was counted only a few times. The V call is TRBV4-3, the J call TRBJ1-2; possibly TRBD1 for D (6 bases). Germline CDR1 LGHNA, CDR2 YSLEER. V lost 1 base and J 6 bases, leaving 15 bases between the germline ends. CDR3 length: 15 residues. CDR3 in amino acids: CASSQGTGNLHGYTF. DNA of the CDR3: TGCGCCAGCAGCCAAGGCACAGGGAATCTGCATGGCTACACCTTC.

This clonotype was seen ten or more times. The J gene is TRBJ1-4, the V gene TRBV11-2; tentatively, D is TRBD1 (6 bases). V lost 5 bases, J lost 8 bases, and 30 bases lay in between. CDR3 length: 19 amino acids. The germline CDR1 and CDR2 sequences are SGHAT and FQNNGV. The CDR3 DNA follows: TGTGCCAGCAGCCGATCCAACCCGGGCTGGGAGGGGGGGATGGAAAAACTGTTTTTT. It yields the protein CASSRSNPGWEGGMEKLFF.

This clonotype was recorded a few times. The chain carries TRBV3-1 and TRBJ2-5, with D unclear. This CDR3 has 12 residues. The V end was cut by 1 base, the J end by 14 bases, with 14 bases between. Germline-derived CDR1 and CDR2 are LGHDT and YNNKEL (reference sequence). CDR3: CASSQAPRHRYF. The DNA of the CDR3 is TGTGCCAGCAGCCAAGCCCCCCGACACCGTTACTTC.

This chain links TRBV5-1 with TRBJ2-3, with unresolved D. V was cut by 0 bases and J by 5 bases, with 4 bases left in between. CDR3 length: 12 residues. Germline V CDR1 and CDR2: SGHRS, YFSETQ. The CDR3 spells CASSLDLDTQYF. CDR3 nucleotide sequence: TGCGCCAGCAGCTTGGACCTAGATACGCAGTATTTT.

In this sample, this clonotype turned up many times. V and J are TRBV27 and TRBJ2-5; D is perhaps TRBD1 (6 bases). V dropped 5 bases and J dropped 5 bases, with 12 bases sitting between them. This CDR3 has 13 amino acids. Germline CDR1 MNHEY, CDR2 SMNVEV (reference sequence). This chain's CDR3 is CASSPRGRETQYF. Here the CDR3 DNA reads TGTGCCAGCAGTCCCAGGGGCCGGGAGACCCAGTACTTC.

This clonotype has only a few counts. The chain combines TRBV20-1 with TRBJ2-1; no firm D call. V was shortened by 1 base and J by 0 bases, with 13 bases between the two germline ends. The CDR3 length is 16 residues. The V gene's germline CDR1 is DFQATT and CDR2 SNEGSKA (reference sequence). The CDR3 sequence: CSARAFTASSYNEQFF. CDR3 in DNA: TGCAGTGCTAGAGCCTTCACGGCGAGCTCCTACAATGAGCAGTTCTTC.

The table lists this clonotype with many counts. The chain employs TRBV5-1 and TRBJ2-3; D is unclear. The CDR3 is 16 residues long. V lost 2 bases to trimming and J lost 6 bases, with 19 bases between them. Germline V CDR1 and CDR2: SGHRS, YFSETQ. The CDR3 sequence is CASSFGRTAGDDTQYF. In nucleotides, the CDR3 is TGCGCCAGCAGCTTCGGGCGCACGGCAGGCGATGATACGCAGTATTTT.